These 9 T cell receptor beta chains came from one sample sequenced in a study of T cell repertoires in cytomegalovirus infection. TCRdb ran MiXCR on the reads and lists one entry per CDR3 protein. Among around 450,000 distinct CDR3 sequences listed, 11% were seen once. Material for sequencing was PBMCs. These receptors were collected from a human donor in good health (CMV status not recorded). Some clones in this sample may be carry-over from other donors' samples.

This clonotype was counted a few times. The V and J genes are TRBV15 and TRBJ2-6; D is ambiguous. The V gene's germline CDR1 is LNHNV and CDR2 YYDKDF (reference sequence). Trimming cost V 0 bases and J 1 base, with 7 bases left between them. CDR3 length equals 16 residues. DNA of the CDR3: TGTGCCACCAGCAGAGAAAAAGGATCTGGGGCCAACGTCCTGACTTTC. It specifies CATSREKGSGANVLTF.

This clonotype was observed many times. The genes are TRBV7-8 and TRBJ2-5; a weak D match, TRBD2 (6 bases). The V and J ends lost 4 bases and 7 bases respectively, with 16 bases between them. CDR1 SGHVS and CDR2 FQNEAQ come from the germline V gene. There are 14 residues in the CDR3. CDR3 in amino acids: CASSSAGPGGTQYF. CDR3 DNA sequence: TGTGCCAGCAGCTCAGCGGGCCCCGGGGGGACCCAGTACTTC. The full variable domain, rest sourced from reference TRBV7-8 and TRBJ2-5, is GAGVSQSPRYKVAKRGQDVALRCDPISGHVSLFWYQQALGQGPEFLTYFQNEAQLDKSGLPSDRFFAERPEGSVSTLKIQRTQQEDSAVYLCASSSAGPGGTQYFGPGTRLLVL.

The chain joins TRBV5-5 to TRBJ2-1, with unresolved D. Germline CDR1 reads SGHKS; CDR2 reads YYEKEE (reference sequence). This CDR3 is built from 13 residues. Trimming took 4 bases from V and 6 from J, leaving 11 bases between them. The CDR3 loop is CASSGVMSNEQFF. CDR3 coding DNA: TGTGCCAGCAGCGGGGTGATGAGCAATGAGCAGTTCTTC.

This clonotype showed up many times. The rearrangement links TRBV7-9 to TRBJ1-1; no firm D call. Germline values: CDR1 SEHNR, CDR2 FQNEAQ (reference sequence). Between the trimmed V and J ends, which lost 7 bases and 0 bases, there was a span of 12 bases. This CDR3 comprises 14 residues. CDR3 DNA: TGTGCCAGCACCTCCGGGGTAATGAACACTGAAGCTTTCTTT. Protein product: CASTSGVMNTEAFF.

The CDR3 reads CASSPGRLHMNTEAFF. As DNA, the CDR3 is TGTGCCAGCAGCCCGGGCAGGCTGCACATGAACACTGAAGCTTTCTTT. The rearrangement joins TRBV3-1 to TRBJ1-1, with no clear D. CDR3 size: 16 residues. Germline loops: CDR1 LGHDT, CDR2 YNNKEL (reference sequence). Trimming left V 4 bases short and J 0 bases short, with 15 bases between. Using reference TRBV3-1 and TRBJ1-1 for the parts outside the CDR3, the full variable domain is DTAVSQTPKYLVTQMGNDKSIKCEQNLGHDTMYWYKQDSKKFLKIMFSYNNKELIINETVPNRFSPKSPDKAHLNLHINSLELGDSAVYFCASSPGRLHMNTEAFFGQGTRLTVV.

This clonotype was picked up a small number of times. The V call is TRBV5-1, the J call TRBJ1-2; the D gene is possibly TRBD1 (6 bases). Per germline, CDR1 SGHRS and CDR2 YFSETQ. V dropped 1 base and J dropped 6 bases, with 13 bases sitting between them. CDR3 length: 14 amino acids. CDR3 residues: CASSLLSRQDGYTF. The CDR3 DNA sequence: TGCGCCAGCAGCTTGTTGAGTCGACAGGATGGCTACACCTTC.

This clonotype occurred many times. The rearrangement joins TRBV2 to TRBJ2-5; 8 nucleotides agree with TRBD2. CDR1 is SNHLY and CDR2 is FYNNEI in the germline V gene. V dropped 4 bases and J dropped 3; count of bases not matched to a gene: 4. This CDR3 has 14 residues. The CDR3 region has the DNA TGTGCCAGCAGTGCCGGACTAGCAGAAGAGACCCAGTACTTC. Protein: CASSAGLAEETQYF.

V usage is TRBV5-6 and J usage is TRBJ1-5; no definite D call. Trimming removed 1 base from V and 6 bases from J, with 11 bases in between. Looked up from germline, CDR1 is SGHDT and CDR2 is YYEEEE. The CDR3 contains 14 residues. CDR3 amino acids: CASSLNPGGQPQHF. CDR3 nucleotide sequence: TGTGCCAGCAGCTTGAATCCTGGCGGTCAGCCCCAGCATTTT.

In this sample, this clonotype turned up a few times. The gene calls are TRBV6-6 and TRBJ2-7; 16 bases match TRBD2. In germline, CDR1 is MNHNY, CDR2 SVGAGI (reference sequence). Trimming removed 5 bases from V and 9 bases from J; junction bases left unmatched: 16. This CDR3 is built from 18 residues. In DNA, the CDR3 is TGTGCCAGCAGTAACCCCGGGACTAGCGGGAGGGGGTACTCGGGGCAGTACTTC. It encodes CASSNPGTSGRGYSGQYF.